This paragraph reports one TCR beta chain. V was pared by 4 bases and J by 4 bases, with 7 bases of the junction left unmatched. Germline V gene lookup returns CDR1 SGHRS and CDR2 YFSETQ. The CDR3 length is 15 residues. The data originate from a study of patients and donors after allogeneic stem cell transplantation. One entry per CDR3 protein, called by TCRdb with MiXCR from the RT-PCR reads. The sample includes about 960,000 distinct CDR3 sequences, around 17% of them seen just once. The chain has TRBV5-1 and TRBJ2-2, with TRBD1 matching over 7 bases. The origin of this receptor is a human donor who was either an allogeneic HSCT recipient or a stem cell or donor lymphocyte infusion donor (not recorded which). It is not recorded whose cells these are; they may come from a transplant donor. The sequencing input was blood, either unsorted or a sorted T cell fraction (not recorded which). Here the CDR3 reads CASSQTGSLTGELFF. The DNA for the CDR3 is TGCGCCAGCAGCCAGACAGGGAGCCTCACCGGGGAGCTGTTTTTT. Combining the CDR3 with reference TRBV5-1 and TRBJ2-2 gives the whole variable domain KAGVTQTPRYLIKTRGQQVTLSCSPISGHRSVSWYQQTPGQGLQFLFEYFSETQRNKGNFPGRFSGRQFSNSRSEMNVSTLELGDSALYLCASSQTGSLTGELFFGEGSRLTVL.